This T cell receptor (beta chain) was retrieved from a study of blood T cell repertoires in COVID-19. On the study more broadly: The United States, Italy and Spain were the sources of the acute and convalescent COVID-19 samples.

Living in under 30 US areas, the participants were between roughly 18 and 89 years of age. The germline V gene has CDR1 SGHVS and CDR2 FQNEAQ. V trimming: 4 bases; J trimming: 7 bases; junction bases outside the gene matches: 11. The CDR3 loop spans 16 amino acids. In the study's own analysis: Amplification from reference gene primers served as the basis for estimated nucleated cell counts. Clones were read by immunoSEQ multiplex PCR, and TCRdb kept only the in-frame ones, dropping some. That table is the source of V, J and clone size, and D and trimming were worked out from the DNA. Of about 280,000 clones in the sample, around 90% were seen once.

The V and J genes are TRBV7-8 and TRBJ1-4, with 8 bases fitting TRBD1. Sequencing was done on a sample of PBMCs or T cells enriched from blood (not recorded which). This TCR came from a woman between 18 and 29 years old with acute COVID-19. The CDR3 DNA reads as TGTGCCAGCAGCTCGTTTGGGGCAGGGGGCATTGAAAAACTGTTTTTT. Its protein product is CASSSFGAGGIEKLFF.